Listed here are 14 T cell receptor beta chains from one sample, sequenced in a study of human T cells and chemical hapten exposure (dated by TCRdb to the early 2020s). Receptor amplification or capture employed RACE. The data were produced on a NextSeq 500. TCRdb redid the processing of the public reads, applying fastp at Q25 and MiXCR, and retained in-frame beta chains. Records with the same CDR3 protein are collapsed into one entry carrying the most frequent genes and DNA. Across this sample there are about 84,000 distinct CDR3 sequences, with about a tenth seen only once. The top ten constitute around 3.7% of the sample. The time point label, as the study defines it: patch test 3, about 24 weeks after DPC sensitization. The sample's treatment or condition, from its label and the paper: therapeutic diphenylcyclopropenone sensitization with weekly scalp DPC. The source material was whole blood, sampled in connection with sensitization to the hapten diphenylcyclopropenone (DPC). The receptor set was obtained from a woman between 45 and 60 years old with alopecia areata. Some clones in this sample may be carry-over from other donors' samples.

The table lists this clonotype with a few counts. V is TRBV4-3 and J is TRBJ2-2; weak D call: TRBD1 (5 bases). The V end lost 1 base, the J end lost 3 bases, and 9 bases lay between the germline ends. The germline V gene has CDR1 LGHNA and CDR2 YSLEER. This CDR3 is 15 amino acids long. DNA for the CDR3: TGCGCCAGCAGCCAAGTGCTAGGGGACACCGGGGAGCTGTTTTTT. As protein: CASSQVLGDTGELFF.

This clonotype appeared a few times. CDR3 in amino acids: CASSVRLAGEVDEQFF. In nucleotides, the CDR3 is TGTGCCAGCAGCGTGCGACTAGCGGGAGAGGTCGATGAGCAGTTCTTC. This rearrangement joins TRBV7-8 to TRBJ2-1; 12 bases match TRBD2. V lost 5 bases, J lost 8 bases, and 10 bases stayed unmatched. This CDR3 contains 16 residues. Germline values: CDR1 SGHVS, CDR2 FQNEAQ.

This clonotype was seen repeatedly, ten times or more. This chain connects TRBV11-3 to TRBJ1-1; no clear D gene. In germline, CDR1 is SGHNT, CDR2 YENEEA. The CDR3 has 13 amino acids. Trimming cost V 0 bases and J 7 bases, with 9 bases left between them. The CDR3 DNA is TGTGCCAGCAGCTTAGACACAGCTCTTGAAGCTTTCTTT. Its protein is CASSLDTALEAFF.

In this sample, this clonotype turned up a few times. The chain is built from TRBV6-5 and TRBJ2-7, with TRBD1 matching 8 bases. The junction had 15 bases not matched to a gene; V was cut back by 2 bases and J by 6 bases. CDR3 length: 17 amino acids. CDR1 is MNHEY, CDR2 SVGAGI, per germline. CDR3 region: CASSYGSRGRGSSEQYF. Written as DNA, the CDR3 is TGTGCCAGCAGTTACGGGAGCAGGGGGCGCGGTTCGTCCGAGCAGTACTTC.

The chain joins TRBV29-1 to TRBJ1-5; 7 bases match TRBD1. CDR1 SQVTM and CDR2 ANQGSEA come from the germline V gene. The V segment lost 6 bases and the J segment 1 base; nucleotides outside the gene matches: 3. The CDR3 is made up of 13 amino acids. In DNA, the CDR3 is TGCAGCGTGAGGGACAGCAGCAATCAGCCCCAGCATTTT. Translated: CSVRDSSNQPQHF.

The chain joins TRBV2 to TRBJ1-5; TRBD1 agrees at 8 bases. CDR1 is SNHLY, CDR2 FYNNEI, per germline. The trim removed 4 bases at V and 4 bases at J, leaving 6 bases unmatched. This CDR3 region has 15 residues. CDR3 nucleotides: TGTGCCAGCAGTGGACAGGGGTCTCTAAATCAGCCCCAGCATTTT. It is translated as CASSGQGSLNQPQHF.

This clonotype was counted ten times or more. The chain uses TRBV20-1 and TRBJ1-1; D gene ambiguous. Germline V CDR1 and CDR2: DFQATT, SNEGSKA (reference sequence). The CDR3 has 12 residues. The germline V and J ends were trimmed by 1 base and 10 bases, with 13 bases remaining between them. CDR3 coding DNA: TGCAGTGCTAGAGTAAGATACGGTGCAGCTTTCTTT. Translated, it gives CSARVRYGAAFF.

This clonotype came up a few times. The V call is TRBV20-1, the J call TRBJ2-1; D remains unclear. V gave up 2 bases and J gave up 5 bases, with 13 bases separating them. The germline CDR1 and CDR2 sequences are DFQATT and SNEGSKA (reference sequence). This CDR3 region has 14 residues. This CDR3 is CSARRWGPNNEQFF. DNA of the CDR3: TGCAGTGCTAGACGCTGGGGTCCCAACAATGAGCAGTTCTTC.

This sequence joins TRBV7-2 and TRBJ2-1, with no clear D. This CDR3 has 12 amino acids. The germline V gene has CDR1 SGHTA and CDR2 FQGNSA. Trimming stripped 5 bases from V and 8 bases from J, with 10 bases between. DNA of the CDR3: TGTGCCAGCAGCGCCGTCGGCCATGAGCAGTTCTTC. Its protein is CASSAVGHEQFF.

This chain connects TRBV4-1 to TRBJ2-7; a weak D match, TRBD1 (5 bases). This CDR3 spans 14 amino acids. The germline gives CDR1 MGHRA, CDR2 YSYEKL. V gave up 1 base and J gave up 0 bases, with 7 bases separating them. Written as DNA, the CDR3 is TGCGCCAGCAGCCAAGGGACACGCTCCTACGAGCAGTACTTC. This encodes CASSQGTRSYEQYF.

This clonotype was seen a few times. V usage is TRBV7-2 and J usage is TRBJ2-5; D is uncertain. This CDR3 spans 12 amino acids. The V and J ends lost 5 bases and 5 bases respectively, with 9 bases between them. Germline loops: CDR1 SGHTA, CDR2 FQGNSA. CDR3 in DNA: TGTGCCAGCAGCCAACACCGGGAGACCCAGTACTTC. Residues: CASSQHRETQYF. Drawing the rest from reference TRBV7-2 and TRBJ2-5, the complete variable domain is GAGVSQSPSNKVTEKGKDVELRCDPISGHTALYWYRQSLGQGLEFLIYFQGNSAPDKSGLPSDRFSAERTGGSVSTLTIQRTQQEDSAVYLCASSQHRETQYFGPGTRLLVL.

This clonotype has ten or more counts. The chain joins TRBV30 to TRBJ1-6, with TRBD1 matching 11 bases. The CDR3 extends over 13 amino acids. Germline V gives CDR1 GTSNPN, CDR2 SVGIG (reference sequence). V lost 6 bases and J lost 9; bases outside the gene matches: 4. The chain's CDR3 is CACTGQGVSPLHF. The DNA of the CDR3 is TGTGCCTGCACGGGACAGGGGGTTTCACCCCTCCACTTT.

There are a few counts of this clonotype. The chain combines TRBV2 with TRBJ1-1; D gene ambiguous. This CDR3 comprises 11 residues. The germline gives CDR1 SNHLY, CDR2 FYNNEI. The CDR3 reads CASGRNTEAFF. As DNA, the CDR3 is TGTGCGAGTGGCAGGAACACTGAAGCTTTCTTT.

The chain joins TRBV29-1 to TRBJ2-2; D is unclear. Trimming cost V 2 bases and J 3 bases, with 7 bases left between them. Germline V CDR1 and CDR2: SQVTM, ANQGSEA. The CDR3 has 13 amino acids. This CDR3 is CSVEYPDTGELFF. CDR3 nucleotides: TGCAGCGTTGAATACCCGGACACCGGGGAGCTGTTTTTT.